This is a list of T cell receptor beta chains from one sample in a study of OX40 agonist ivuxolimab in advanced cancers. The method was immunoSEQ multiplex PCR; TCRdb's version includes in-frame clones alone and lacks a portion of them. The sample shows more than 100,000 clones, over 75% of them seen only once. This material consisted of CD4+ or CD8+ T cells sorted from blood, taken in a trial of the OX40 agonist ivuxolimab. The receptor source for this set is an adult with an advanced solid tumor such as melanoma, head and neck, liver or kidney cancer. Both conserved end residues are part of each CDR3. The D gene is left open where the match is weak.

d_call,v_call,j_call,cdr3_aa
TRBD2,TRBV9,TRBJ2-3,CASSVAPLAGGSTDTQYF
TRBD2,TRBV7-2,TRBJ2-3,CASSPTSGSIHQYF
TRBD2,TRBV4-3,TRBJ2-1,CASSQDYASGASYNEQFF
-,TRBV28,TRBJ2-1,CASTPEAGVRFYNEQFF
-,TRBV27,TRBJ1-5,CASSLGGWYGNQPQHF
-,TRBV28,TRBJ1-2,CALRGGVAGYTF
-,TRBV27,TRBJ1-2,CASGLGRDYGYTF
-,TRBV29-1,TRBJ1-5,CSVSTSTRNQPQHF
-,TRBV25-1,TRBJ1-4,CASSRGSNEKLFF
-,TRBV5-4,TRBJ1-1,CASSLGGSFRLHSAEAFF
-,TRBV28,TRBJ1-5,CASSYSSLNQPQHF
-,TRBV29-1,TRBJ1-1,CSGGRGGQVEAFF
-,TRBV5-3,TRBJ1-1,CARSKHPRMWTEAFF
-,TRBV21-1,TRBJ1-5,CASSRGQVLINQPQHF
-,TRBV19,TRBJ1-3,CASSEGSISSGNTIYF
-,TRBV5-4,TRBJ1-1,CASSLRGGYSNTEAFF
-,TRBV28,TRBJ1-4,CASSLGRAGEEKLFF
-,TRBV19,TRBJ2-7,CASSPGLSYEQYF
TRBD1,TRBV9,TRBJ2-3,CASSVRHQGAHPDTQYF
-,TRBV10-3,TRBJ1-5,CAISESSGDYSNQPQHF
-,TRBV21-1,TRBJ2-7,CASTQLGPGWYEQYF
-,TRBV7-8,TRBJ1-5,CASSLDLGRNQPQHF
-,TRBV9,TRBJ1-2,CASSGTPNYGYTF
TRBD1,TRBV2,TRBJ2-5,CASSGTGQETQYF
TRBD2,TRBV11-2,TRBJ2-7,CASSLETSGGQYF
-,TRBV7-2,TRBJ2-4,CASSFPGWDIQYF
TRBD1,TRBV18,TRBJ2-7,CASSHGQGSEQYF
-,TRBV9,TRBJ2-4,CASSAGARKTKNIQYF
-,TRBV27,TRBJ1-2,CASSFTGRDGYTF
-,TRBV9,TRBJ1-5,CASSKQINREGNQPQHF
-,TRBV1,TRBJ2-5,CTSSHLQGAGETQYF
TRBD2,TRBV28,TRBJ2-7,CASSWAGASYEQYF
-,TRBV6-1,TRBJ1-4,CASRPDGNEKLFF
-,TRBV5-6,TRBJ1-6,CASSLERRGTPLHF
TRBD1,TRBV5-1,TRBJ1-4,CASSLVAGGDEKLFF
TRBD1,TRBV28,TRBJ1-5,CASSSVHRGGQPQHF
TRBD2,TRBV5-1,TRBJ2-3,CASSFSGISSDTQYF
TRBD1,TRBV2,TRBJ1-1,CASITGQGNTEAFF
-,TRBV27,TRBJ2-1,CASRLRQASSYNEQFF
TRBD1,TRBV9,TRBJ2-1,CASSPRAGQAFYNEQFF
TRBD1,TRBV30,TRBJ2-3,CAWSVRTSQGETDTQYF
-,TRBV10-3,TRBJ1-1,CAISAPKNMNTEAFF
-,TRBV6-5,TRBJ1-2,CASSYSPGAFYGYTF
TRBD1,TRBV30,TRBJ2-5,CAWRADRAETQYF
-,TRBV6-5,TRBJ1-1,CASSQMGTEAFF
-,TRBV6-1,TRBJ2-5,CASSEARQIETQYF
-,TRBV27,TRBJ1-4,CASSSLTTNEKLFF
TRBD1,TRBV5-1,TRBJ2-1,CASSHDRENEQFF
-,TRBV6-5,TRBJ1-5,CASRDTGYGNQPQHF
-,TRBV7-9,TRBJ2-7,CASSLAQGAFYEQYF
TRBD1,TRBV28,TRBJ1-5,CASRPPTGVGQPQHF
-,TRBV6-4,TRBJ2-4,CASREKAKNIQYF
-,TRBV6-1,TRBJ1-5,CASSVPGLNQPQHF